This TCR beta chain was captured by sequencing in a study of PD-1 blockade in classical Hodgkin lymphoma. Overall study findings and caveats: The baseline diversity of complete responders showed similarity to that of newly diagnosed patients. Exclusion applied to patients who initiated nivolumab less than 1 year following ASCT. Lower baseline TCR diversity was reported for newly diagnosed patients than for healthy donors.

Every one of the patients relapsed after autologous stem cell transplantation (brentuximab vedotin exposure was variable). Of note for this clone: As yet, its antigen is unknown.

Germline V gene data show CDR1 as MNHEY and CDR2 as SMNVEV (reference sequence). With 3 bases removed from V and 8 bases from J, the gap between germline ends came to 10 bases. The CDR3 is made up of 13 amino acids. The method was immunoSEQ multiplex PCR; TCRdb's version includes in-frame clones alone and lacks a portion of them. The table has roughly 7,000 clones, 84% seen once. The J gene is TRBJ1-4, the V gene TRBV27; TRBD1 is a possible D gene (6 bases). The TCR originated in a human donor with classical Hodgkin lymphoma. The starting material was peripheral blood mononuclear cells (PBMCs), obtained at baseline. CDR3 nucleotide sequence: TGTGCCAGCAGTTTCTTAGGGGGGGAAAAACTGTTTTTT. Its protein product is CASSFLGGEKLFF.